One sample yielded the 32 T cell receptor beta chains listed below, sequenced in a study of cytomegalovirus exposure and HLA in healthy donors. PCR amplification relied on 60 Vbeta primers (plus 13 Jbeta primers). Method: immunoSEQ multiplex PCR; TCRdb's copy keeps in-frame clones and lacks some. This sample has around 150,000 clones, with roughly 78% found just once. The specimen sequenced was PBMCs. The receptors here all came from a man aged 35 to 55 in good health and CMV-seropositive.

The J gene is TRBJ2-7, the V gene TRBV30, with D perhaps matching TRBD1 (6 bases). In germline, CDR1 is GTSNPN, CDR2 SVGIG (reference sequence). V dropped 8 bases and J dropped 0 bases, with 11 bases sitting between them. CDR3 length: 12 residues. This CDR3 is CAGTGFSYEQYF. CDR3 sequence (DNA): TGTGCCGGTACAGGGTTCTCCTACGAGCAGTACTTC.

J is TRBJ2-2 and V is TRBV5-6; 7 bases line up with TRBD1. The length of the CDR3 is 15 residues. Germline CDR1 reads SGHDT; CDR2 reads YYEEEE. V trimming: 4 bases; J trimming: 5 bases; junction bases outside the gene matches: 8. The CDR3 protein is CASSIRQGRTGELFF. Written as DNA, the CDR3 is TGTGCCAGCAGCATTAGACAGGGACGGACCGGGGAGCTGTTTTTT. Combining the CDR3 with reference TRBV5-6 and TRBJ2-2 gives the whole variable domain DAGVTQSPTHLIKTRGQQVTLRCSPKSGHDTVSWYQQALGQGPQFIFQYYEEEERQRGNFPDRFSGHQFPNYSSELNVNALLLGDSALYLCASSIRQGRTGELFFGEGSRLTVL.

This clone was seen a few times. The chain recombines TRBV7-9 with TRBJ1-3; the match to TRBD1 covers 10 bases. This CDR3 spans 17 amino acids. The trim removed 4 bases at V and 0 bases at J, leaving 6 bases unmatched. CDR1 is SEHNR and CDR2 is FQNEAQ in the germline V gene (reference sequence). The CDR3 DNA reads TGTGCCAGCAGCTCGGACAGGGGGATGGCCTCTGGAAACACCATATATTTT. It yields the protein CASSSDRGMASGNTIYF.

The chain employs TRBV7-9 and TRBJ1-1, with TRBD1 identical over 10 bases. CDR3 size: 16 residues. Germline trimming cut 10 bases from V and 5 bases from J; bases unmatched to any gene: 16. Germline loops: CDR1 SEHNR, CDR2 FQNEAQ (reference sequence). The CDR3 coding sequence is TGTGCCACCCGGGGGGGGACAGGGGCCCTGGGAACTGAAGCTTTCTTT. It codes for CATRGGTGALGTEAFF.

This clone was counted between two and nine times. CDR3 nucleotide sequence: TGTGCCAGCAGGACGGGGGGCCCCCTCTACGAGCAGTACTTC. Translated, it gives CASRTGGPLYEQYF. V usage is TRBV6-1 and J usage is TRBJ2-7, with a weak D call TRBD2 (7 bases). This CDR3 contains 14 residues. V lost 6 bases and J lost 3, with 15 bases in between. In germline, CDR1 is MNHNS, CDR2 SASEGT.

The rearrangement uses TRBV5-1 and TRBJ1-1; TRBD1 aligns across 7 bases. The CDR3 contains 15 residues. Germline CDR1 and CDR2: SGHRS and YFSETQ. V was clipped by 4 bases and J by 1 base; unmatched bases: 7. In nucleotides, the CDR3 is TGCGCCAGCAGCACCAGACAGGGCCCGAACACTGAAGCTTTCTTT. Encoded protein: CASSTRQGPNTEAFF.

The genes are TRBV7-2 and TRBJ2-7; D gene uncertain. CDR3 length: 14 residues. Germline CDR1 and CDR2: SGHTA and FQGNSA. Trimming took off 1 base at V and 0 bases at J, with 7 bases between the two ends. CDR3 in DNA: TGTGCCAGCAGCTTAGACGGTAGCTCCTACGAGCAGTACTTC. It specifies CASSLDGSSYEQYF.

The chain links TRBV6-6 to TRBJ1-3, with a weak D call TRBD1 (5 bases). The CDR3 has 16 residues. V lost 5 bases to trimming and J lost 0 bases, with 14 bases between them. Germline values: CDR1 MNHNY, CDR2 SVGAGI (reference sequence). CDR3 protein: CASSLGPRLSGNTIYF. In DNA, the CDR3 is TGTGCCAGCAGTCTGGGGCCCAGGCTCTCTGGAAACACCATATATTTT.

This clone was observed a few times. This chain uses TRBV11-2 with TRBJ1-2; the D is unclear. This CDR3 comprises 14 residues. V gave up 5 bases and J gave up 4 bases, with 14 bases separating them. Germline lookup yields CDR1 SGHAT and CDR2 FQNNGV. Here the CDR3 reads CASSLTRQGYGYTF. In DNA, the CDR3 is TGTGCCAGCAGCCTTACTCGACAAGGCTATGGCTACACCTTC.

The DNA for the CDR3 is TGTGCCAGTAGTATTGGGGCAAGCAACTATGGCTACACCTTC. Its translation: CASSIGASNYGYTF. The chain uses TRBV19 and TRBJ1-2, with a weak D call TRBD1 (5 bases). Germline values: CDR1 LNHDA, CDR2 SQIVND (reference sequence). This CDR3 has 14 residues. V lost 3 bases and J lost 2, with 10 bases in between. Combining the CDR3 with reference TRBV19 and TRBJ1-2 gives the whole variable domain DGGITQSPKYLFRKEGQNVTLSCEQNLNHDAMYWYRQDPGQGLRLIYYSQIVNDFQKGDIAEGYSVSREKKESFPLTVTSAQKNPTAFYLCASSIGASNYGYTFGSGTRLTVV.

The chain couples TRBV21-1 to TRBJ1-2; TRBD1 reflects the table's D call only, with no check against the DNA. TRBV21-1 constitutes a pseudogene. The CDR3 sequence is 14 residues long. In nucleotides, the CDR3 is TGTGCCAGCAGCCCTCCGGGACAAGGCTATGGCTACACCTTC. Encoded protein: CASSPPGQGYGYTF.

In this sample, this clone turned up many times. The gene calls are TRBV5-4 and TRBJ1-2, with D possibly being TRBD1 (5 bases). The CDR3 has 13 amino acids. Per germline, CDR1 SGHNT and CDR2 YYREEE (reference sequence). Trimming took 2 bases from V and 9 from J, leaving 14 bases between them. The CDR3 loop is CASSFRDGSSYTF. In nucleotides, the CDR3 is TGTGCCAGCAGCTTCAGGGACGGGAGTAGCTACACCTTC.

The rearrangement joins TRBV7-9 to TRBJ2-1; D not resolved. Germline CDR1 reads SEHNR; CDR2 reads FQNEAQ (reference sequence). The CDR3 is made up of 11 amino acids. Trimming left V 2 bases short and J 15 bases short, with 11 bases between. CDR3 protein: CASSLRPERFF. The CDR3, as DNA: TGTGCCAGCAGCTTACGTCCAGAAAGGTTCTTC.

The CDR3: CASSLFGQGNNQPQHF. The CDR3 DNA reads TGCGCCAGCAGCCTTTTCGGACAGGGCAACAATCAGCCCCAGCATTTT. The chain couples TRBV4-1 to TRBJ1-5, with 8 bases aligning to TRBD1. V lost 4 bases and J lost 3; bases outside the gene matches: 8. This CDR3 has 16 amino acids. Germline CDR1 MGHRA, CDR2 YSYEKL.

A single count supports this clone. The chain links TRBV7-3 to TRBJ1-2; D gene uncertain. Trimming removed 5 bases at V and 3 bases at J, with 13 bases between. The CDR3 runs to 14 residues. CDR1 SGHTA and CDR2 FQGTGA come from the germline V gene. Written as DNA, the CDR3 is TGTGCCAGCAGCCCCGACTCGGGGTACTATGGCTACACCTTC. It specifies CASSPDSGYYGYTF.

The genes are TRBV7-3 and TRBJ2-1; D call uncertain. CDR1 SGHTA and CDR2 FQGTGA come from the germline V gene. The CDR3 sequence is 13 residues long. V gave up 0 bases and J gave up 7 bases, with 7 bases separating them. The CDR3 DNA follows: TGTGCCAGCAGCTTAACGAGGCTAAATGAGCAGTTCTTC. Translating gives CASSLTRLNEQFF.

In its sample, this clone was seen a few times. The V gene is TRBV9, the J gene TRBJ1-6; D not resolved. Trimming took off 0 bases at V and 2 bases at J, with 9 bases between the two ends. The CDR3 contains 16 residues. Germline CDR1 SGDLS, CDR2 YYNGEE. The CDR3 DNA follows: TGTGCCAGCAGCGTAGGTGACACCCCCTATAATTCACCCCTCCACTTT. It yields the protein CASSVGDTPYNSPLHF.

The rearrangement joins TRBV7-9 to TRBJ2-5; the D is unclear. Germline-derived CDR1 and CDR2 are SEHNR and FQNEAQ (reference sequence). The CDR3 runs 14 residues. The V end lost 3 bases, the J end lost 4 bases, and 12 bases lay between the germline ends. Here the CDR3 reads CASSLSSLRETQYF. In nucleotides, the CDR3 is TGTGCCAGCAGCTTGAGTAGTTTACGAGAGACCCAGTACTTC.

This clone was picked up a small number of times. J is TRBJ2-3 and V is TRBV4-3; maybe TRBD1 (6 bases). The CDR3 has 13 amino acids. Trimming removed 4 bases at V and 7 bases at J, with 12 bases between. The germline V gene has CDR1 LGHNA and CDR2 YSLEER. The CDR3 DNA is TGCGCCAGCAGCCCGAAACAGGGAAATACGCAGTATTTT. It codes for CASSPKQGNTQYF.

In this sample, this clone turned up a few times. The chain is built from TRBV5-3 and TRBJ1-5; 9 bases agree with TRBD1. TRBV5-3 is marked as an open reading frame, function uncertain. J lost 0 bases, V lost 2 bases, and 15 bases had no gene match. This CDR3 comprises 20 residues. This CDR3 is CARSFRDRVVEGYSNQPQHF. The CDR3 region has the DNA TGTGCCAGAAGCTTCCGGGACAGGGTGGTTGAGGGTTATAGCAATCAGCCCCAGCATTTT.

The chain links TRBV7-6 to TRBJ1-1, with 7 bases lining up with TRBD1. CDR1 is SGHVS, CDR2 FNYEAQ, per germline. With V trimmed by 0 bases and J by 5 bases, 6 bases remained unmatched. CDR3 size: 15 residues. The CDR3 DNA follows: TGTGCCAGCAGCTTAGCCAGGGGGTTGGGGACTGAAGCTTTCTTT. Protein product: CASSLARGLGTEAFF.

The V and J genes are TRBV6-1 and TRBJ2-2; D might be TRBD1 (6 bases). The CDR3 runs 18 residues. Germline V gene data show CDR1 as MNHNS and CDR2 as SASEGT. Between the trimmed V and J ends, which lost 2 bases and 6 bases, there was a span of 22 bases. The CDR3 region is CASSELQQGLSLSGELFF. The CDR3 DNA reads TGTGCCAGCAGTGAACTGCAACAGGGCCTCTCTCTGTCCGGGGAGCTGTTTTTT.

The chain has TRBV7-8 and TRBJ1-2; D is possibly TRBD1 (5 bases). V was pared by 5 bases and J by 0 bases, with 10 bases between. Germline V gene data show CDR1 as SGHVS and CDR2 as FQNEAQ. The CDR3 is 14 amino acids. The CDR3 loop reads CASSLGHSNYGYTF. CDR3 bases: TGTGCCAGCAGCCTAGGACATTCTAACTATGGCTACACCTTC.

This clone has more than one count but fewer than ten. The V and J genes are TRBV30 and TRBJ2-3, with D maybe TRBD2 (6 bases). Germline values: CDR1 GTSNPN, CDR2 SVGIG (reference sequence). The CDR3 is 12 residues long. The V gene lost 5 bases and the J gene lost 6 bases, with 12 bases spanning the gap. Here the CDR3 DNA reads TGTGCCTGGGTGGGGACTGCCGATACGCAGTATTTT. Its protein is CAWVGTADTQYF.

This sequence joins TRBV7-8 and TRBJ1-5, with D hard to call. CDR3 size: 15 residues. Germline V gives CDR1 SGHVS, CDR2 FQNEAQ. The V gene lost 0 bases and the J gene lost 3 bases, with 9 bases spanning the gap. For the CDR3, the DNA is TGTGCCAGCAGCTTAGCGGGAGCCCCCAATCAGCCCCAGCATTTT. It codes for CASSLAGAPNQPQHF.

DNA of the CDR3: TGCAGCGTTGAAACGGCCCTCGGGGGTTTTCGCGAGCAGTACTTC. This translates into CSVETALGGFREQYF. The chain links TRBV29-1 to TRBJ2-7; D may be TRBD2 (6 bases). CDR3 size: 15 residues. The germline V gene encodes CDR1 SQVTM and CDR2 ANQGSEA. Trimming removed 2 bases from V and 6 bases from J, with 20 bases in between.

V is TRBV19 and J is TRBJ2-7; 10 nucleotides agree with TRBD1. Germline assignment: CDR1 LNHDA and CDR2 SQIVND (reference sequence). The J segment lost 4 bases and the V segment lost 10 bases, leaving 7 bases of the junction unmatched. The CDR3 covers 13 residues. CDR3: CATGRTGGYEQYF. The CDR3 DNA follows: TGTGCCACCGGAAGGACAGGGGGTTACGAGCAGTACTTC.

This clone was seen a handful of times. This rearrangement joins TRBV15 to TRBJ2-3, with 8 bases that match TRBD1. The germline CDR1 and CDR2 sequences are LNHNV and YYDKDF (reference sequence). Losses at the gene ends were 5 bases for V and 0 bases for J; bases not matched to a gene: 1. CDR3 length: 14 residues. The CDR3 spells CATSWTGSTDTQYF. The CDR3 DNA reads TGTGCCACCAGCTGGACAGGGAGCACAGATACGCAGTATTTT.

This clone was detected only once. This rearrangement joins TRBV9 to TRBJ2-5, with 15 bases matching TRBD2. The germline V gene encodes CDR1 SGDLS and CDR2 YYNGEE. V dropped 3 bases and J dropped 5; count of bases not matched to a gene: 5. The CDR3 has 16 residues. The CDR3 region has the DNA TGTGCCAGCAGCGAAGGACTAGCGGGGGGGTCGGAGACCCAGTACTTC. It yields the protein CASSEGLAGGSETQYF.

This chain links TRBV4-3 with TRBJ2-1, with 12 bases matching TRBD2. J was trimmed by 0 bases and V by 3 bases; bases with no gene match: 9. The CDR3 is 19 amino acids. Germline V gives CDR1 LGHNA, CDR2 YSLEER. CDR3 sequence: CASSHLGLAGTSSYNEQFF. Here the CDR3 DNA reads TGCGCCAGCAGCCACTTAGGACTAGCGGGAACGAGCTCCTACAATGAGCAGTTCTTC.

As regards this clone: Distinct nucleotide sequences in the sample also encode this CDR3. V is TRBV9 and J is TRBJ1-5, with D perhaps TRBD1 (5 bases). The CDR3 spans 14 residues. CDR1 is SGDLS, CDR2 YYNGEE, per germline. V lost 0 bases and J lost 4, with 8 bases in between. The CDR3 nucleotides read TGTGCCAGCAGCGTAGGTCAGGGAAATCAGCCCCAGCATTTT. It translates to CASSVGQGNQPQHF.

The chain has TRBV11-3 and TRBJ2-1; D possibly corresponds to TRBD2 (6 bases). Germline CDR1 is SGHNT and CDR2 is YENEEA. The CDR3 spans 15 residues. V gave up 2 bases and J gave up 4 bases, with 12 bases separating them. The CDR3 reads CASSLRGGEYNEQFF. CDR3 coding DNA: TGTGCCAGCAGCTTACGTGGCGGGGAGTACAATGAGCAGTTCTTC.